This record looks at one T cell receptor (beta chain) sequence and its context. Its antigen is as yet unknown. These data belong to a study of cytomegalovirus exposure and HLA in healthy donors. The study, taken as a whole, reports: A few of the chains that were CMV-associated were confirmed in vitro to be specific for CMV antigens. In all likelihood, a cluster of highly shared sequence variants was a sequencing artifact. Researchers catalogued over 150 TCR beta chains as cytomegalovirus-associated.

This PCR relied on a set of 60 Vbeta primers and 13 Jbeta primers. TCRdb's copy holds only in-frame clones and misses some; the assay was immunoSEQ multiplex PCR. The profile shows a few hundred thousand clones, 60% to 80% of them singletons. The CDR3 totals 12 residues. Germline loops: CDR1 WSHSY, CDR2 SAAADI. The V gene end was trimmed by 6 bases and the J gene end by 4 bases; junction bases not matched to a gene: 2. The gene calls are TRBV10-2 and TRBJ2-5, with 7 bases fitting TRBD1. Sequencing was performed on PBMCs. This sequence originates from a woman in her 30s in good health and CMV-seronegative. Here the CDR3 reads CASSAGGETQYF. In nucleotides, the CDR3 is TGCGCCAGCAGCGCAGGGGGAGAGACCCAGTACTTC.